What follows are 28 T cell receptor beta chains derived from one specimen sequenced in a study of blood T cell repertoires in COVID-19. Some clones are missing from TCRdb's copy, which holds only in-frame ones; the method was immunoSEQ multiplex PCR. The sample has some 260,000 clones, under 90% seen once. The sample consisted of PBMCs or T cells enriched from blood (not recorded which). The source is a man aged 35 to 55 who had recovered from COVID-19.

The chain links TRBV19 to TRBJ1-2, with a possible D match to TRBD1 (6 bases). The ends were cut back, 7 bases at V and 4 bases at J, with 16 bases in the middle. CDR1 is LNHDA, CDR2 SQIVND, per germline (reference sequence). This CDR3 contains 14 residues. The CDR3 coding sequence is TGTGCCAGTAACGGGGCAGGGGCCAGCTATGGCTACACCTTC. The encoded protein is CASNGAGASYGYTF.

This rearrangement joins TRBV2 to TRBJ2-2; D remains ambiguous. CDR1 and CDR2 from the germline V gene are SNHLY and FYNNEI. The CDR3 sequence is 15 residues long. With 7 bases removed from V and 1 base from J, the gap between germline ends came to 13 bases. This chain's CDR3 is CASTRLRMNTGELFF. In DNA, the CDR3 is TGTGCCAGCACAAGACTTCGGATGAACACCGGGGAGCTGTTTTTT. The full variable domain, completed using reference TRBV2 and TRBJ2-2, is EPEVTQTPSHQVTQMGQEVILRCVPISNHLYFYWYRQILGQKVEFLVSFYNNEISEKSEIFDDQFSVERPDGSNFTLKIRSTKLEDSAMYFCASTRLRMNTGELFFGEGSRLTVL.

The rearrangement links TRBV11-1 to TRBJ2-2, with 9 positions matching TRBD2. CDR3 length: 13 residues. The V gene's germline CDR1 is SGHAT and CDR2 FQDESV (reference sequence). V was pared by 10 bases and J by 6 bases, with 6 bases of the junction left unmatched. CDR3 nucleotides: TGTGCCACGCGGGAGGGGGTGGCCGGGGAGCTGTTTTTT. Translating gives CATREGVAGELFF.

This clone turned up a few times. The chain uses TRBV30 and TRBJ1-5; 7 nucleotides align to TRBD1. V was pared by 3 bases and J by 1 base, with 6 bases of the junction left unmatched. Germline loops: CDR1 GTSNPN, CDR2 SVGIG (reference sequence). CDR3 size: 15 residues. The chain's CDR3 is CAWRGGGESNQPQHF. The CDR3 DNA sequence: TGTGCCTGGAGAGGGGGCGGAGAGAGCAATCAGCCCCAGCATTTT.

The rearrangement uses TRBV5-1 and TRBJ1-2; possibly TRBD1 for D (6 bases). V lost 0 bases, J lost 0 bases, and 6 bases lay in between. The CDR3 consists of 14 residues. From germline, CDR1 is SGHRS and CDR2 YFSETQ. CDR3 nucleotide sequence: TGCGCCAGCAGCTTGGGGGACACTAACTATGGCTACACCTTC. This codes for CASSLGDTNYGYTF.

The V and J genes are TRBV4-1 and TRBJ2-1; no reliable D call. The V and J ends lost 4 bases and 10 bases respectively, with 8 bases between them. This CDR3 is built from 11 residues. In germline, CDR1 is MGHRA, CDR2 YSYEKL. CDR3 DNA sequence: TGCGCCAGCAGCCTTTTTCGGGAGCAGTTCTTC. This sequence encodes CASSLFREQFF.

The chain has TRBV11-1 and TRBJ2-5, with D possibly matching TRBD1 (6 bases). The CDR3 contains 17 residues. Germline V gene lookup returns CDR1 SGHAT and CDR2 FQDESV (reference sequence). V was trimmed by 0 bases and J by 0 bases, leaving 14 bases between them. CDR3 residues: CASSLASPGVYQETQYF. The CDR3 nucleotides are TGTGCCAGCAGCTTAGCGAGTCCAGGGGTCTACCAAGAGACCCAGTACTTC.

This chain joins TRBV2 and TRBJ1-4; D may be TRBD1 (5 bases). The CDR3 totals 13 residues. Trimming shortened V by 9 bases and J by 8 bases, and 16 bases separated the two germline ends. From germline, CDR1 is SNHLY and CDR2 FYNNEI. The CDR3 loop reads CASDRDLGEKLFF. The CDR3 DNA reads TGTGCCAGTGACAGAGACCTCGGGGAAAAACTGTTTTTT.

This sequence joins TRBV27 and TRBJ1-2; 9 nucleotides match TRBD1. Germline V gene lookup returns CDR1 MNHEY and CDR2 SMNVEV (reference sequence). V trimming: 6 bases; J trimming: 4 bases; junction bases outside the gene matches: 9. This CDR3 has 15 residues. CDR3 sequence reads: CASSPTGGAFYGYTF. The CDR3, as DNA: TGTGCCAGCAGCCCCACAGGGGGCGCCTTCTATGGCTACACCTTC.

The chain uses TRBV6-5 and TRBJ1-6; no reliable D call. CDR3 length equals 15 residues. Germline lookup yields CDR1 MNHEY and CDR2 SVGAGI. V lost 5 bases to trimming and J lost 3 bases, with 11 bases between them. The CDR3 DNA sequence: TGTGCCAGCAGTAAGGCGGTTCTCTATAATTCACCCCTCCACTTT. This encodes CASSKAVLYNSPLHF.

The chain combines TRBV29-1 with TRBJ2-7, with D perhaps TRBD1 (7 bases). Germline CDR1 is SQVTM and CDR2 is ANQGSEA. The CDR3 loop spans 13 amino acids. Trimming removed 5 bases from V and 3 bases from J, with 14 bases in between. CDR3 nucleotide sequence: TGCAGCGTTTCAGGGGGGCACCACTACGAGCAGTACTTC. This gives the protein CSVSGGHHYEQYF.

The V and J genes are TRBV11-3 and TRBJ2-2, with D perhaps TRBD1 (6 bases). Trimming removed 5 bases from V and 6 bases from J, with 13 bases in between. The CDR3 contains 14 residues. From germline, CDR1 is SGHNT and CDR2 YENEEA. The CDR3 DNA sequence: TGTGCCAGCAGCCGGGTAGAGGGGGCCGGGGAGCTGTTTTTT. It is translated as CASSRVEGAGELFF.

V and J are TRBV28 and TRBJ2-7; TRBD2 is a possible D gene (9 bases). V lost 1 base and J lost 2, with 21 bases in between. This CDR3 comprises 18 residues. Germline V gives CDR1 MDHEN, CDR2 SYDVKM. The CDR3 DNA is TGTGCCAGCAGTTTATTCCCCCAGGGGGCGGGAGGGCCCTACGAGCAGTACTTC. It encodes CASSLFPQGAGGPYEQYF.

The genes are TRBV7-8 and TRBJ2-3; a weak D match, TRBD2 (5 bases). Trimming took 8 bases from V and 5 from J, leaving 20 bases between them. Germline values: CDR1 SGHVS, CDR2 FQNEAQ. The CDR3 has 15 amino acids. The CDR3 nucleotides are TGTGCCAGCGGCTACATAGGGAGCTGGGAAGATACGCAGTATTTT. It is translated as CASGYIGSWEDTQYF.

The chain carries TRBV30 and TRBJ2-3; the match to TRBD2 covers 12 bases. Germline V gives CDR1 GTSNPN, CDR2 SVGIG (reference sequence). CDR3 size: 13 residues. The V gene end was trimmed by 5 bases and the J gene end by 6 bases; junction bases not matched to a gene: 3. CDR3 DNA: TGTGCCTGGGGTCTAGCGGGAGGGGATACGCAGTATTTT. This codes for CAWGLAGGDTQYF.

The J gene is TRBJ2-7, the V gene TRBV30; D unclear. This CDR3 contains 13 residues. V was clipped by 0 bases and J by 0 bases, with 6 bases between them. The germline gives CDR1 GTSNPN, CDR2 SVGIG (reference sequence). Written as DNA, the CDR3 is TGTGCCTGGAGTGTACGAGGCTCCTACGAGCAGTACTTC. Its translation is CAWSVRGSYEQYF. Combining the CDR3 with reference TRBV30 and TRBJ2-7 gives the whole variable domain SQTIHQWPATLVQPVGSPLSLECTVEGTSNPNLYWYRQAAGRGLQLLFYSVGIGQISSEVPQNLSASRPQDRQFILSSKKLLLSDSGFYLCAWSVRGSYEQYFGPGTRLTVT.

In the case of this clone: The junction departs from the called germline gene at one end, perhaps through a read error. This sequence joins TRBV19 and TRBJ2-1; tentative D call: TRBD1 (6 bases). Germline V lookup: CDR1 LNHDA, CDR2 SQIVND (reference sequence). The CDR3 loop spans 15 amino acids. The CDR3 sequence: CASRIGGTGNREQFF. The CDR3 nucleotides read TGTGCCAGTAGGATAGGGGGAACGGGGAATCGTGAGCAGTTCTTC.

The rearrangement joins TRBV18 to TRBJ1-2; 10 bases fit TRBD1. The CDR3 extends over 13 amino acids. With 4 bases clipped from V and 7 bases from J, the junction kept 3 bases outside the gene matches. From germline, CDR1 is KGHSH and CDR2 LQKENI. The CDR3 reads CASSRQGASGYTF. The CDR3 DNA follows: TGTGCCAGCTCACGACAGGGGGCGTCTGGCTACACCTTC.

This rearrangement joins TRBV7-3 to TRBJ2-1; TRBD2 agrees at 7 bases. There are 13 residues in the CDR3. CDR1 is SGHTA, CDR2 FQGTGA, per germline. Unmatched junction bases numbered 7, after V lost 5 bases and J lost 9 bases. The CDR3 region has the DNA TGTGCCAGCAGCAAAACTAGCGTTGGTGAGCAGTTCTTC. This encodes CASSKTSVGEQFF.

V usage is TRBV6-5 and J usage is TRBJ1-2; D gene ambiguous. The CDR3 has 14 amino acids. V was shortened by 0 bases and J by 8 bases, with 13 bases between the two germline ends. Per the germline V gene, CDR1 is MNHEY and CDR2 is SVGAGI. In nucleotides, the CDR3 is TGTGCCAGCAGTTACTCGAGACGGAGGCCCGGCTACACCTTC. Encoded protein: CASSYSRRRPGYTF.

Notes on this clone: The sample carries other DNA sequences with the same CDR3. The chain carries TRBV5-1 and TRBJ1-1; TRBD1 is a possible D gene (5 bases). The CDR3 extends over 13 amino acids. With 4 bases removed from V and 4 bases from J, the gap between germline ends came to 11 bases. Per germline, CDR1 SGHRS and CDR2 YFSETQ. The CDR3 protein is CASSPAGGTEAFF. CDR3 sequence (DNA): TGCGCCAGCAGCCCGGCGGGGGGCACTGAAGCTTTCTTT.

This sequence joins TRBV15 and TRBJ1-3; D call uncertain. The CDR3 is 14 amino acids. CDR1 is LNHNV, CDR2 YYDKDF, per germline (reference sequence). Trimming left V 2 bases short and J 8 bases short, with 13 bases between. The CDR3 reads CATSRNFPGDTIYF. CDR3 DNA sequence: TGTGCCACCAGCAGAAATTTTCCCGGGGACACCATATATTTT. The complete variable domain, with remaining parts taken from reference TRBV15 and TRBJ1-3, reads DAMVIQNPRYQVTQFGKPVTLSCSQTLNHNVMYWYQQKSSQAPKLLFHYYDKDFNNEADTPDNFQSRRPNTSFCFLDIRSPGLGDTAMYLCATSRNFPGDTIYFGEGSWLTVV.

The rearrangement uses TRBV5-1 and TRBJ1-2; 7 bases map to TRBD1. The germline V gene has CDR1 SGHRS and CDR2 YFSETQ. The CDR3 totals 16 residues. J lost 7 bases, V lost 0 bases, and 12 bases had no gene match. CDR3 nucleotides: TGCGCCAGCAGCTTGGGCTCTATAGAGGGGGCTGGTGGCTACACCTTC. Its protein is CASSLGSIEGAGGYTF.

The gene calls are TRBV29-1 and TRBJ1-1, with 7 positions matching TRBD1. The CDR3 has 11 residues. Germline values: CDR1 SQVTM, CDR2 ANQGSEA. V dropped 4 bases and J dropped 9; count of bases not matched to a gene: 5. The CDR3 coding sequence is TGCAGCGTTGGAACAGGGGAAAAAGCTTTCTTT. Its protein product is CSVGTGEKAFF.

Notes on this clone: This sample also contains other DNA sequences that code for the same CDR3. The V call is TRBV30, the J call TRBJ1-2, with 8 positions matching TRBD1. Trimming took 3 bases from V and 2 from J; bases not matched to a gene: 2. The CDR3 is 13 amino acids. Germline assignment: CDR1 GTSNPN and CDR2 SVGIG (reference sequence). The CDR3 is CAWSPGGNYGYTF. The DNA of the CDR3 is TGTGCCTGGAGCCCAGGGGGCAACTATGGCTACACCTTC.

The V gene is TRBV18, the J gene TRBJ1-1; D is perhaps TRBD1 (5 bases). CDR1 KGHSH and CDR2 LQKENI come from the germline V gene. The CDR3 runs to 13 residues. The V end lost 1 base, the J end lost 6 bases, and 9 bases lay between the germline ends. The DNA for the CDR3 is TGTGCCAGCTCACCACGGGGGGGGGCTGAAGCTTTCTTT. Translation gives CASSPRGGAEAFF.

This clone was counted a single time. V usage is TRBV10-3 and J usage is TRBJ1-1; D is possibly TRBD1 (5 bases). The germline V gene encodes CDR1 ENHRY and CDR2 SYGVKD. The CDR3 runs to 14 residues. Between the trimmed V and J ends, which lost 5 bases and 4 bases, there was a span of 14 bases. The CDR3 DNA sequence: TGTGCCATCAGTTCCCCCGGGGGGAGCACTGAAGCTTTCTTT. As protein: CAISSPGGSTEAFF.

This sequence joins TRBV30 and TRBJ1-3, with TRBD1 identical over 7 bases. V was clipped by 5 bases and J by 0 bases; unmatched bases: 10. The length of the CDR3 is 16 residues. Germline assignment: CDR1 GTSNPN and CDR2 SVGIG (reference sequence). The CDR3 sequence: CAWGTDSPSSGNTIYF. The CDR3 region has the DNA TGTGCCTGGGGGACAGATTCCCCTAGCTCTGGAAACACCATATATTTT.